The clone carrying this T cell receptor (beta chain) was detected a few times. This CDR3 is 14 amino acids long. Per the germline V gene, CDR1 is MNHNS and CDR2 is SASEGT. J lost 5 bases, V lost 5 bases, and 7 bases had no gene match. This sample was taken from a study of OX40 agonist ivuxolimab in advanced cancers. Here immunoSEQ multiplex PCR was the method, and the copy in TCRdb shows in-frame clones only, minus some. This table holds about 45,000 clones, about 90% found once. The receptor was isolated from an adult with an advanced solid tumor such as melanoma, head and neck, liver or kidney cancer. This chain uses TRBV6-1 with TRBJ2-5, with 8 bases aligning to TRBD1. The sequencing here drew on CD4+ or CD8+ T cells sorted from blood, taken in a trial of the OX40 agonist ivuxolimab. Here the CDR3 reads CASSMSGGRETQYF. The CDR3 DNA reads TGTGCCAGCAGTATGTCAGGGGGCAGGGAGACCCAGTACTTC.